These 11 T cell receptor beta chains share one sample of origin, sequenced in a study of T-cell reconstitution after alpha-beta-depleted transplantation in children. For TCRbeta, the library was prepared with unique molecular identifiers. TCRdb reanalysed the PCR reads using MiXCR and keeps one entry per CDR3 protein. The data show 900,000 or so distinct CDR3 sequences, approximately 15% seen once. The sequenced sample was PBMCs, mostly from graft donor cells, obtained 360 days after TCRalphabeta/CD19-depleted stem cell transplant. The receptor set was obtained from a male patient younger than 18 who had a stem cell transplant for acute lymphoblastic leukemia, so the T cells may come from the graft donor.

The rearrangement links TRBV5-1 to TRBJ2-5; 8 bases are shared with TRBD2. CDR3 length equals 16 residues. Germline-derived CDR1 and CDR2 are SGHRS and YFSETQ. V shed 3 bases, J shed 1 base, and the junction held 8 bases outside the gene matches. CDR3: CASSSSGGAFQETQYF. The CDR3 DNA is TGCGCCAGCAGCTCTTCGGGGGGGGCCTTCCAAGAGACCCAGTACTTC.

This clonotype occurred a few times. This chain connects TRBV7-2 to TRBJ1-1, with D maybe TRBD1 (5 bases). The CDR3 length is 17 residues. Germline values: CDR1 SGHTA, CDR2 FQGNSA. V was pared by 4 bases and J by 1 base, with 19 bases between. The CDR3 DNA reads TGTGCCAGCAGCTCGATTAGGCTTAGGGACCGGAACACTGAAGCTTTCTTT. Its translation: CASSSIRLRDRNTEAFF.

The chain recombines TRBV14 with TRBJ2-5; tentative D call: TRBD1 (6 bases). The germline V gene encodes CDR1 SGHDN and CDR2 FVKESK. The CDR3 contains 13 residues. The germline V and J ends were trimmed by 6 bases and 5 bases, with 13 bases remaining between them. CDR3 loop: CASSPTGSETQYF. CDR3 DNA: TGTGCCAGCAGTCCTACAGGGTCCGAGACCCAGTACTTC.

This clonotype was picked up a small number of times. The CDR3: CASSVAPAGGYGYTF. The CDR3 DNA reads TGTGCCAGCAGCGTAGCTCCGGCAGGCGGCTATGGCTACACCTTC. The rearrangement uses TRBV9 and TRBJ1-2; D is ambiguous. Trimming removed 0 bases from V and 4 bases from J, with 13 bases in between. This CDR3 region has 15 residues. Germline values: CDR1 SGDLS, CDR2 YYNGEE.

The J gene is TRBJ1-1, the V gene TRBV29-1; D gene ambiguous. The CDR3 spans 14 residues. Germline CDR1 reads SQVTM; CDR2 reads ANQGSEA. Trimming removed 3 bases from V and 3 bases from J, with 14 bases in between. For the CDR3, the DNA is TGCAGCGTTGAGACGCGGGTTTCGGACACTGAAGCTTTCTTT. It codes for CSVETRVSDTEAFF.

The gene calls are TRBV12-5 and TRBJ2-5; the D is unclear. Germline assignment: CDR1 LGHNT and CDR2 FRNRAP. V lost 0 bases and J 3 bases, leaving 17 bases between the germline ends. The CDR3 sequence is 17 residues long. The CDR3 region has the DNA TGTGCTAGTGGTTTGGTACTCGCGACACCCTGGGAAGAGACCCAGTACTTC. It yields the protein CASGLVLATPWEETQYF.

The genes are TRBV3-1 and TRBJ2-7; 8 bases fit TRBD1. CDR1 and CDR2 (germline): LGHDT, YNNKEL (reference sequence). The ends lost 0 bases at V and 3 bases at J; junction bases unmatched: 1. The CDR3 has 14 amino acids. This CDR3 reads CASSQETGDYEQYF. CDR3 sequence (DNA): TGTGCCAGCAGCCAAGAGACAGGGGACTACGAGCAGTACTTC.

The chain links TRBV19 to TRBJ1-5; 9 bases align to TRBD1. Trimming took 4 bases from V and 5 from J; bases not matched to a gene: 9. The germline CDR1 and CDR2 sequences are LNHDA and SQIVND (reference sequence). CDR3 length equals 16 residues. Here the CDR3 reads CASSTGDRAGDQPQHF. The DNA for the CDR3 is TGTGCCAGTAGTACGGGGGACAGGGCGGGGGATCAGCCCCAGCATTTT.

This clonotype came up a few times. At one end, the junction sequence differs from germline, possibly due to a read error. J is TRBJ2-2 and V is TRBV12-3 or TRBV12-4; 7 nucleotides match TRBD2. The length of the CDR3 is 12 residues. The CDR3 is CYAGAHTGELFF. The CDR3, as DNA: TGCTACGCGGGAGCCCACACCGGGGAGCTGTTTTTT.

The rearrangement uses TRBV6-5 and TRBJ2-3; the match to TRBD2 covers 7 bases. The CDR3 totals 14 residues. With V trimmed by 2 bases and J by 1 base, 0 bases remained unmatched. In germline, CDR1 is MNHEY, CDR2 SVGAGI. The CDR3 loop is CASSYAGGTDTQYF. DNA of the CDR3: TGTGCCAGCAGTTACGCGGGAGGCACAGATACGCAGTATTTT.

The rearrangement uses TRBV5-6 and TRBJ1-2, with D possibly TRBD1 on 5 matching bases. CDR3 length equals 15 residues. CDR1 and CDR2 (germline): SGHDT, YYEEEE. The V end was cut by 1 base, the J end by 2 bases, with 12 bases between. The CDR3 loop reads CASSLQGFGNYGYTF. CDR3 DNA: TGTGCCAGCAGCTTGCAGGGCTTTGGGAACTATGGCTACACCTTC.